A selection of T cell receptor beta chains follows, all from one sample in a study of T cells in Graves' hyperthyroidism and ophthalmopathy. TCRdb re-called the multiplex PCR reads through MiXCR, storing one row per CDR3 protein. Found here are roughly 420,000 distinct CDR3 sequences, about an eighth of them singletons; the top ten hold approximately 5.3%. The source material was blood. These receptors were obtained from a woman aged 18 to 35 with Graves' hyperthyroidism. CDR3s leave out the opening cysteine and the closing phenylalanine or tryptophan. Clone size is shown for a subset of rows, as once, few, many or a class of expanded clone.

clone_size j_call v_call cdr3_aa
many TRBJ2-5 TRBV30 AGHRETAQETQY
many TRBJ1-4 TRBV28 ASSLSTAALNEKLF
many TRBJ1-5 TRBV5-6 ASSFRVGNQPQH
many TRBJ2-1 TRBV2 ASSEEWGEQF
many TRBJ2-5 TRBV11-2 ASSLGREVETQY
few TRBJ2-3 TRBV20-1 SAGPGDSAADTQY
few TRBJ2-5 TRBV20-1 SARDQAGFLETQY
many TRBJ2-7 TRBV20-1 SAWAPGPFRSYEQY
many TRBJ2-7 TRBV28 ASTMWAGAIKYEQY
many TRBJ2-7 TRBV5-1 ASSLDGQGALYEQY
many TRBJ1-5 TRBV12-3/TRBV12-4 ATSQGDWGSNQPQH
many TRBJ1-1 TRBV5-1 ASSLDRGRSTEAF
NA TRBJ1-4 TRBV20-1 SASRYATNEKLF
few TRBJ1-1 TRBV6-1 ASSERQGPAEAF
many TRBJ1-1 TRBV29-1 SVGDTEAF
many TRBJ2-1 TRBV19 ASSVGLAVNEQF
NA TRBJ2-3 TRBV12-3/TRBV12-4 ASRGRATDTQY
many TRBJ2-7 TRBV6-1 ASSERGAGSYEQY
many TRBJ2-2 TRBV9 ASSVVGTLDTGELF
NA TRBJ2-6 TRBV10-3 AISEINGANVLT
few TRBJ1-2 TRBV6-2/TRBV6-3 ASSLKIYGYT
NA TRBJ2-7 TRBV19 ASGTGLKSYEQY
many TRBJ1-5 TRBV3-1 ASSQQGGTNQPQH
NA TRBJ1-6 TRBV6-1 ASSEDGGTYNSPLH
NA TRBJ1-6 TRBV25-1 VSSVDRDDSPLH
NA TRBJ2-5 TRBV20-1 SAMTSEETQY
many TRBJ2-7 TRBV28 ASRGGPSYEQY
NA TRBJ2-5 TRBV25-1 ASSEWVGALETQY
NA TRBJ2-2 TRBV15 ATAAGTNTGELF
many TRBJ2-1 TRBV28 ASSEIAVSYNEQF
few TRBJ2-4 TRBV6-2/TRBV6-3 ASSYLGQGGIQY
many TRBJ2-7 TRBV5-1 ASTQGSGVSYEQY
many TRBJ1-5 TRBV18 ASSRDRRNQPQH
many TRBJ2-7 TRBV3-1 ASSQARLPSAEQY
few TRBJ1-5 TRBV20-1 SARVGGAINQPQH